This entry features one T cell receptor (beta chain) sequence. This entry comes from a study of cytomegalovirus exposure and HLA in healthy donors. A multiplex PCR was run with 60 Vbeta primers and 13 Jbeta primers. The data were produced by immunoSEQ multiplex PCR, yet TCRdb's version contains in-frame clones alone and is incomplete. The sample has about 87,000 clones; 7.5% to 8.5% are singletons. The CDR3 has 17 amino acids. CDR1 and CDR2 (germline): LNHDA, SQIVND (reference sequence). The V and J ends lost 5 bases and 0 bases, in that order; junction bases with no gene match: 7. The gene calls are TRBV19 and TRBJ2-2, with 9 bases matching TRBD2. This receptor was obtained from a man aged 50-60 years in good health and CMV-seronegative. Sequences were obtained from PBMCs. The CDR3 DNA sequence: TGTGCCAGTAGTCCTCTCCGACTAGCGGCGAACACCGGGGAGCTGTTTTTT. Residues: CASSPLRLAANTGELFF.